This T cell receptor (beta chain) was identified during a study of blood T cells in healthy people across ages. The CDR3 is 15 amino acids. V was trimmed by 6 bases and J by 0 bases, leaving 17 bases between them. From germline, CDR1 is DFQATT and CDR2 SNEGSKA (reference sequence). A second PCR, run for roughly 7 to 11 cycles, used a sample-barcoded 5' primer plus a J-beta primer mix. A template-switch adaptor that had 12 random nucleotides put a tag on each cDNA molecule. TCRdb itself ran the 5' RACE reads through MiXCR, one entry per CDR3 protein. The sample holds roughly 1.4 million distinct CDR3 sequences; approximately 59% are singletons and the top ten take about 6.3%.

The sequence came from a man aged 18 to 29 in good health. The sequenced material came from blood. This sequence joins TRBV20-1 and TRBJ2-5; perhaps D is TRBD1 or TRBD2 (5 bases each). The CDR3 DNA sequence: TGCAGTGCCCGTGGGGGAACTAAACACCAAGAGACCCAGTACTTC. This translates into CSARGGTKHQETQYF.